Listed below are T cell receptor beta chains from one sample, sequenced in a study of vaccination and CD4 T cells after COVID-19. These receptors have no known antigen. Each CDR3 protein gets one entry after TCRdb re-called the PCR reads with MiXCR. The profile shows over 10,000 distinct CDR3 sequences, more than 70% of them singletons. The sequenced sample was CD4+ T cells from blood, cultured in vitro. Every receptor here comes from a human donor who had recovered from COVID-19. The CDR3 runs from the conserved cysteine through the conserved F or W. The order of the fields is V gene, clone size, D gene, J gene, CDR3 DNA, CDR3 protein. D genes are given only for firm matches. Only part of the rows carry a size: once, few, many, or a class if the clone is expanded.

V gene: TRBV15; clone size: -; D gene: TRBD1; J gene: TRBJ1-4; CDR3 DNA: TGTGCCACCAGCGCGGGACAGGGGATCAAAAAACTGTTTTTT; CDR3 protein: CATSAGQGIKKLFF
V gene: TRBV20-1; clone size: -; D gene: TRBD2; J gene: TRBJ2-2; CDR3 DNA: TGCAGTGCCTTAGGGACTACAAACACCGGGGAGCTGTTTTTT; CDR3 protein: CSALGTTNTGELFF
V gene: TRBV20-1; clone size: -; D gene: TRBD2; J gene: TRBJ2-2; CDR3 DNA: TGCAGTGCTAGTGACCTCCGCGGGAGAGGAGGCACCGGGGAGCTGTTTTTT; CDR3 protein: CSASDLRGRGGTGELFF
V gene: TRBV19; clone size: -; D gene: TRBD1; J gene: TRBJ2-7; CDR3 DNA: TGTGCCAGTAGTGACACCGGGACAGGGTTCTCCTACGAGCAGTACTTC; CDR3 protein: CASSDTGTGFSYEQYF
V gene: TRBV27; clone size: -; D gene: -; J gene: TRBJ1-5; CDR3 DNA: TGTGCCAGCAGTCCCATCGATCAGCCCCAGCATTTT; CDR3 protein: CASSPIDQPQHF
V gene: TRBV7-8; clone size: -; D gene: -; J gene: TRBJ2-7; CDR3 DNA: TGTGCCAGCACCCGAGGGGGGCTCTCCTACGAGCAGTACTTC; CDR3 protein: CASTRGGLSYEQYF
V gene: TRBV25-1; clone size: -; D gene: TRBD1; J gene: TRBJ1-1; CDR3 DNA: TGTGCCAGCAGTGAACTGGGGACAGGGGCTGGGGCTTTCTTT; CDR3 protein: CASSELGTGAGAFF
V gene: TRBV19; clone size: -; D gene: TRBD1; J gene: TRBJ1-1; CDR3 DNA: TGTGCCACCCGGGACAGGGTCACTGAAGCTTTCTTT; CDR3 protein: CATRDRVTEAFF
V gene: TRBV11-2; clone size: -; D gene: TRBD1; J gene: TRBJ1-2; CDR3 DNA: TGTGCCAGCAGCATCTACAGGGGATTAGGGGATGGCTACACCTTC; CDR3 protein: CASSIYRGLGDGYTF
V gene: TRBV27; clone size: -; D gene: TRBD2; J gene: TRBJ2-7; CDR3 DNA: TGTGCCAGCAGTTCCCCCCTTGGGGGAGGGCTTCGCGAGCAGTACTTC; CDR3 protein: CASSSPLGGGLREQYF
V gene: TRBV15; clone size: -; D gene: -; J gene: TRBJ1-6; CDR3 DNA: TGTGCCACCAGCAGAGATGGGGCGGACAATTCACCCCTCCACTTT; CDR3 protein: CATSRDGADNSPLHF
V gene: TRBV6-2/TRBV6-3; clone size: -; D gene: TRBD1; J gene: TRBJ1-3; CDR3 DNA: TGTGCCAGCAGGCAACAGGGGTTCGGAAACACCATATATTTT; CDR3 protein: CASRQQGFGNTIYF
V gene: TRBV20-1; clone size: -; D gene: -; J gene: TRBJ1-2; CDR3 DNA: TGCAGTGCTCGCCCTTCGCCTGGCTACACCTTC; CDR3 protein: CSARPSPGYTF
V gene: TRBV7-2; clone size: -; D gene: -; J gene: TRBJ1-6; CDR3 DNA: TGTGCCAGCAGCGCTAGGACAGTTCAATATAATTCACCCCTCCACTTT; CDR3 protein: CASSARTVQYNSPLHF
V gene: TRBV24-1; clone size: few; D gene: TRBD1; J gene: TRBJ1-5; CDR3 DNA: TGTGCCACCAGTGATTGGGGACAGGGGAGCAATCAGCCCCAGCATTTT; CDR3 protein: CATSDWGQGSNQPQHF
V gene: TRBV6-2/TRBV6-3; clone size: -; D gene: TRBD1; J gene: TRBJ1-2; CDR3 DNA: TGTGCCAGCAGGGCAAACGACAGGGGATACGGCTACACCTTC; CDR3 protein: CASRANDRGYGYTF
V gene: TRBV7-2; clone size: -; D gene: TRBD1; J gene: TRBJ1-5; CDR3 DNA: TGTGCCAGCAGCTTCAGGGGGCGCAATCAGCCCCAGCATTTT; CDR3 protein: CASSFRGRNQPQHF
V gene: TRBV4-1; clone size: -; D gene: -; J gene: TRBJ1-5; CDR3 DNA: TGCGCCAGCAGCCAAGCGGGTACAAATCAGCCCCAGCATTTT; CDR3 protein: CASSQAGTNQPQHF
V gene: TRBV7-2; clone size: -; D gene: -; J gene: TRBJ2-5; CDR3 DNA: TGTGCCAGCAGCTTAGAATGGCAAGAGACCCAGTACTTC; CDR3 protein: CASSLEWQETQYF
V gene: TRBV5-5; clone size: -; D gene: TRBD1; J gene: TRBJ1-2; CDR3 DNA: TGTGCCAGCAGCGTCACAGGGGGAGAGTCTACTGGCTACACCTTC; CDR3 protein: CASSVTGGESTGYTF
V gene: TRBV7-9; clone size: -; D gene: TRBD2; J gene: TRBJ2-2; CDR3 DNA: TGTGCCAGCAGCTTAGTGGGCGCTAGCGGGACCGGGGAGCTGTTTTTT; CDR3 protein: CASSLVGASGTGELFF
V gene: TRBV6-5; clone size: few; D gene: TRBD1; J gene: TRBJ1-2; CDR3 DNA: TGTGCCAGCAGTTCTGAGCGCAGGGGGTATGGCTACACCTTC; CDR3 protein: CASSSERRGYGYTF
V gene: TRBV7-2; clone size: -; D gene: TRBD1; J gene: TRBJ1-2; CDR3 DNA: TGTGCCAGCAGCCCGGGACAGGGGGCGGTGGGTGGCTACACCTTC; CDR3 protein: CASSPGQGAVGGYTF
V gene: TRBV7-2; clone size: -; D gene: -; J gene: TRBJ1-2; CDR3 DNA: TGTGCCAGCAGAACGACAGCAGTCTATGGCTACACCTTC; CDR3 protein: CASRTTAVYGYTF
V gene: TRBV7-2; clone size: -; D gene: TRBD2; J gene: TRBJ2-7; CDR3 DNA: TGTGCCAGCAGCTTACTAGCGGGAGGCGAGCAGTACTTC; CDR3 protein: CASSLLAGGEQYF
V gene: TRBV28; clone size: -; D gene: -; J gene: TRBJ2-2; CDR3 DNA: TGTGCCAGCAGTTTTCGGGGGGAGCTGTTTTTT; CDR3 protein: CASSFRGELFF
V gene: TRBV20-1; clone size: -; D gene: -; J gene: TRBJ1-1; CDR3 DNA: TGCAGTGCGTCCGTAGGGGGGAACACTGAAGCTTTCTTT; CDR3 protein: CSASVGGNTEAFF
V gene: TRBV7-2; clone size: -; D gene: -; J gene: TRBJ2-7; CDR3 DNA: TGTGCCAGCAGCCCACTCCGCGGTAGCTCCTACGAGCAGTACTTC; CDR3 protein: CASSPLRGSSYEQYF
V gene: TRBV7-2; clone size: -; D gene: TRBD2; J gene: TRBJ2-3; CDR3 DNA: TGTGCCAGCAGCCCCGGGGGAGCGGGAGGAGATACGCAGTATTTT; CDR3 protein: CASSPGGAGGDTQYF
V gene: TRBV7-2; clone size: -; D gene: -; J gene: TRBJ2-6; CDR3 DNA: TGTGCCAGCAGCTTTGCAGGCTCCTCTGGGGCCAACGTCCTGACTTTC; CDR3 protein: CASSFAGSSGANVLTF
V gene: TRBV7-2; clone size: -; D gene: -; J gene: TRBJ1-2; CDR3 DNA: TGTGCCAGCAGGGTAACAACGGGGCAGGCGCCCTATGGCTACACCTTC; CDR3 protein: CASRVTTGQAPYGYTF
V gene: TRBV20-1; clone size: -; D gene: TRBD1; J gene: TRBJ1-2; CDR3 DNA: TGCAGTGCTCTCAAACAGGGGGCGGATGGCTACACCTTC; CDR3 protein: CSALKQGADGYTF
V gene: TRBV7-2; clone size: -; D gene: -; J gene: TRBJ2-7; CDR3 DNA: TGTGCCACCGGGACCGGGACAAGCTACGAGCAGTACTTC; CDR3 protein: CATGTGTSYEQYF
V gene: TRBV6-1; clone size: -; D gene: -; J gene: TRBJ1-3; CDR3 DNA: TGTGCCAGCAGTCCGAGTGGAAACACCATATATTTT; CDR3 protein: CASSPSGNTIYF
V gene: TRBV11-3; clone size: -; D gene: -; J gene: TRBJ2-3; CDR3 DNA: TGTGCCAGCAGCTCCAGGGGGCGGGAGGCCACAGATACGCAGTATTTT; CDR3 protein: CASSSRGREATDTQYF
V gene: TRBV7-2; clone size: large; D gene: -; J gene: TRBJ2-2; CDR3 DNA: TGTGCCAGCAGCCCCTATAACACCGGGGAGCTGTTTTTT; CDR3 protein: CASSPYNTGELFF
V gene: TRBV7-2; clone size: -; D gene: TRBD1; J gene: TRBJ2-7; CDR3 DNA: TGTGCCAGCAGCCACTCGACAGGGCACTTCTACGAGCAGTACTTC; CDR3 protein: CASSHSTGHFYEQYF
V gene: TRBV24-1; clone size: once; D gene: -; J gene: TRBJ1-2; CDR3 DNA: TGTGCCACCAGTGAGGGGCTCGGTTTACACTCACCTAACTATGGCTACACCTTC; CDR3 protein: CATSEGLGLHSPNYGYTF
V gene: TRBV7-2; clone size: -; D gene: -; J gene: TRBJ2-7; CDR3 DNA: TGTGCCAGCAGCTTAGGGGGTCGCCCCTACGAGCAGTACTTC; CDR3 protein: CASSLGGRPYEQYF
V gene: TRBV19; clone size: -; D gene: -; J gene: TRBJ1-2; CDR3 DNA: TGTGCCAGTAACAGCTTCTATGGCTACACCTTC; CDR3 protein: CASNSFYGYTF
V gene: TRBV27; clone size: few; D gene: -; J gene: TRBJ2-5; CDR3 DNA: TGTGCCAGCAGTCTGTACGCGGCTCAAGAGACCCAGTACTTC; CDR3 protein: CASSLYAAQETQYF